The clone carrying this TCR beta chain was detected once. Its antigen is currently unknown. This sample was taken from a study of PD-L1 blockade in urothelial cancer. The overall study: Men with urothelial cancer arising in the bladder made up about 90% of the roughly 30 patients. Treatment start was followed by blood analysis at 3 weeks (second dose) and again at 6 weeks.

CDR3 length: 14 residues. The J segment lost 2 bases and the V segment lost 5 bases, leaving 1 base of the junction unmatched. Germline V gene sequence: CDR1 SEHNR, CDR2 FQNEAQ (reference sequence). Clones were sequenced by immunoSEQ multiplex PCR, and TCRdb holds only the in-frame ones, with some missing. The sample records tens of thousands of clones, about 88% being singletons. Time point noted: peripheral blood 6 weeks after treatment start. General study results and limits: Enhanced expansion of tumor-associated blood clones at 3 weeks characterized durable-benefit patients.

Here the sequenced sample was PBMCs, taken around atezolizumab (anti-PD-L1) treatment. The TCR comes from a man between 65 and 85 years old with urothelial cancer. The chain couples TRBV7-9 to TRBJ1-3, with 9 bases aligning to TRBD1. Here the CDR3 reads CASSRQGAGNTIYF. CDR3 bases: TGTGCCAGCAGCCGACAGGGGGCTGGAAACACCATATATTTT.